This entry lists 27 T cell receptor beta chains sequenced from one sample in a study of naive and memory T cell subsets. Findings and limits, study-wide: Naive repertoires, especially CD8, held a few larger clonotypes, possibly memory cells re-expressing CD45RA.

These receptors are not linked to any known antigen. Two oligonucleotides, mixed equimolar, formed the beta constant-region primer covering TRBC1 and TRBC2. Ligated cDNA was amplified by four rounds of PCR with nested alpha and beta constant-region primers and SP2. Via MiXCR, TCRdb re-called the UMI-ligation and nested PCR reads, giving one row per CDR3 protein. The data show 140,000 to 150,000 distinct CDR3 sequences, roughly 22% seen once. The sample taken for sequencing was naive CD4+ T cells from blood. These receptor sequences come from a human donor in good health.

The chain uses TRBV25-1 and TRBJ2-5; D gene uncertain. Germline V gene data show CDR1 as MGHDK and CDR2 as SYGVNS. Trimming cost V 4 bases and J 0 bases, with 6 bases left between them. The CDR3 covers 13 residues. The DNA of the CDR3 is TGTGCCAGCAGTGTAAAGAACCAAGAGACCCAGTACTTC. It yields the protein CASSVKNQETQYF.

This clonotype was seen many times. The J gene is TRBJ2-1, the V gene TRBV20-1; D not resolved. CDR3 length: 17 amino acids. V lost 2 bases and J lost 6, with 23 bases in between. CDR1 and CDR2 (germline): DFQATT, SNEGSKA (reference sequence). The CDR3 region is CSARRDSRWSNPNEQFF. The DNA for the CDR3 is TGCAGTGCTAGACGTGACTCTCGGTGGTCTAACCCCAATGAGCAGTTCTTC.

In this sample, this clonotype turned up a few times. V gene TRBV5-1 combines with J gene TRBJ2-7, with D tentatively TRBD1 (6 bases). The CDR3 spans 14 residues. The V end was cut by 4 bases, the J end by 3 bases, with 14 bases between. From germline, CDR1 is SGHRS and CDR2 YFSETQ. The CDR3 sequence is CASSGTGRNYEQYF. The DNA of the CDR3 is TGCGCCAGCAGCGGAACAGGGCGTAACTACGAGCAGTACTTC.

This clonotype was counted ten times or more. The rearrangement links TRBV21-1 to TRBJ2-1; the table's D call, TRBD2, was not checked against the DNA. TRBV21-1 is flagged as a pseudogene. The CDR3 contains 14 residues. The CDR3 nucleotides read TGTGCCAGCAGCAAAAGACTAGCGGTACGGGGGCAGTTCTTC. Translating it yields CASSKRLAVRGQFF.

This clonotype was seen just once. The V call is TRBV9, the J call TRBJ2-1; 7 positions match TRBD1. With V trimmed by 0 bases and J by 5 bases, 5 bases remained unmatched. Looked up from germline, CDR1 is SGDLS and CDR2 is YYNGEE. The CDR3 consists of 15 residues. DNA of the CDR3: TGTGCCAGCAGCGTAGGGGACAGTGGCCACAATGAGCAGTTCTTC. It is translated as CASSVGDSGHNEQFF.

This clonotype was counted a few times. The rearrangement uses TRBV20-1 and TRBJ2-7, with 10 nucleotides matching TRBD2. This CDR3 is 16 amino acids long. V dropped 5 bases and J dropped 6; count of bases not matched to a gene: 16. The V gene's germline CDR1 is DFQATT and CDR2 SNEGSKA (reference sequence). The CDR3 region is CSAGAGLAGAPGEQYF. The CDR3 region has the DNA TGCAGTGCTGGCGCCGGGCTAGCGGGAGCCCCGGGCGAGCAGTACTTC.

V gene TRBV7-2 combines with J gene TRBJ1-6, with 7 bases identical to TRBD1. J gave up 9 bases and V 8 bases, and 13 bases lay outside the gene matches. There are 15 residues in the CDR3. Germline CDR1 is SGHTA and CDR2 is FQGNSA. For the CDR3, the DNA is TGTGCCAGCGGCCCCCGACAGGGTTCTCTTTCACCCCTCCACTTT. Its protein product is CASGPRQGSLSPLHF.

The chain couples TRBV7-9 to TRBJ2-3, with TRBD2 matching over 8 bases. The CDR3 is 17 amino acids. The ends lost 3 bases at V and 2 bases at J; junction bases unmatched: 10. CDR1 is SEHNR, CDR2 FQNEAQ, per germline (reference sequence). The DNA of the CDR3 is TGTGCCAGCAGCTTGGGAGGACTAGCCCTCCACACAGATACGCAGTATTTT. Protein product: CASSLGGLALHTDTQYF.

J is TRBJ2-3 and V is TRBV9; 8 nucleotides agree with TRBD2. The CDR3 sequence is 15 residues long. Unmatched junction bases numbered 6, after V lost 0 bases and J lost 6 bases. Germline lookup yields CDR1 SGDLS and CDR2 YYNGEE. Here the CDR3 reads CASSVVAGSVDTQYF. DNA of the CDR3: TGTGCCAGCAGCGTAGTAGCGGGAAGCGTGGATACGCAGTATTTT.

This clonotype was seen only a few times. V gene TRBV7-2 combines with J gene TRBJ2-7; no definite D call. Per the germline V gene, CDR1 is SGHTA and CDR2 is FQGNSA. The length of the CDR3 is 14 residues. Trimming removed 5 bases at V and 2 bases at J, with 13 bases between. The CDR3 DNA reads as TGTGCCAGCAGCCTCCGGATCGAAACCTACGAGCAGTACTTC. It is translated as CASSLRIETYEQYF.

This clonotype was recorded a few times. The chain uses TRBV28 and TRBJ2-7, with TRBD1 matching 9 bases. The V segment lost 8 bases and the J segment 4 bases; nucleotides outside the gene matches: 6. The CDR3 is made up of 13 amino acids. Germline V gene lookup returns CDR1 MDHEN and CDR2 SYDVKM. The CDR3 protein is CASRPGQGYEQYF. The CDR3 DNA follows: TGTGCCAGCCGACCGGGACAGGGTTACGAGCAGTACTTC.

The chain links TRBV27 to TRBJ2-2, with 10 bases matching TRBD2. V was pared by 5 bases and J by 1 base, with 13 bases of the junction left unmatched. Germline V gene lookup returns CDR1 MNHEY and CDR2 SMNVEV (reference sequence). This CDR3 has 19 amino acids. CDR3 sequence reads: CASSPTWIAGGRNTGELFF. CDR3 nucleotide sequence: TGTGCCAGCAGTCCCACGTGGATAGCGGGAGGAAGGAACACCGGGGAGCTGTTTTTT.

This clonotype was seen a handful of times. The V call is TRBV11-2, the J call TRBJ2-7; 8 bases align to TRBD2. The V gene's germline CDR1 is SGHAT and CDR2 FQNNGV. The CDR3 is 14 residues long. V dropped 2 bases and J dropped 5; count of bases not matched to a gene: 5. This CDR3 reads CASSLTGRANEQYF. CDR3 DNA sequence: TGTGCCAGCAGCTTAACCGGGAGGGCTAACGAGCAGTACTTC.

Notes on this clonotype: A much larger clone sits a single nucleotide away, making a read error possible. The V and J genes are TRBV29-1 and TRBJ2-1; TRBD2 agrees at 7 bases. The CDR3 consists of 14 residues. Germline CDR1 and CDR2: SQVTM and ANQGSEA. This chain's CDR3 is CSVTKVLAGDEQFF. The DNA of the CDR3 is TGCAGTGTCACCAAGGTATTGGCGGGGGATGAGCAGTTCTTC.

This clonotype was counted only a few times. The chain has TRBV6-5 and TRBJ2-4; D call uncertain. Trimming removed 2 bases at V and 3 bases at J, with 11 bases between. CDR1 MNHEY and CDR2 SVGAGI come from the germline V gene. This CDR3 has 15 residues. DNA of the CDR3: TGTGCCAGCAGTTACAGGGAATTCGGCAAAAACATTCAGTACTTC. Translating it yields CASSYREFGKNIQYF.

The rearrangement links TRBV10-2 to TRBJ2-7; 8 positions agree with TRBD1. The CDR3 loop spans 15 amino acids. V shed 2 bases and J 5 bases; nucleotides not matched to a gene: 8. Germline CDR1 reads WSHSY; CDR2 reads SAAADI. The CDR3 sequence is CASSEPGQVRDEQYF. The DNA for the CDR3 is TGCGCCAGCAGTGAGCCGGGACAGGTTAGGGACGAGCAGTACTTC.

The V and J genes are TRBV11-2 and TRBJ2-1; D is unresolved. CDR3 size: 15 residues. The V end was cut by 4 bases, the J end by 8 bases, with 18 bases between. Germline CDR1 SGHAT, CDR2 FQNNGV. CDR3 nucleotide sequence: TGTGCCAGCAGCTCTCTCGGCTCGGCAACGGATGAGCAGTTCTTC. Its protein product is CASSSLGSATDEQFF.

In its sample, this clonotype was seen many times. The gene calls are TRBV5-4 and TRBJ2-1; D remains unclear. This CDR3 contains 14 residues. V dropped 4 bases and J dropped 3 bases, with 11 bases sitting between them. Germline V gene data show CDR1 as SGHNT and CDR2 as YYREEE (reference sequence). The CDR3 DNA follows: TGTGCCAGCAGCCCAAAACCAAACTACAATGAGCAGTTCTTC. Its translation is CASSPKPNYNEQFF. Based on the CDR3 plus reference TRBV5-4 and TRBJ2-1, the full variable domain is ETGVTQSPTHLIKTRGQQVTLRCSSQSGHNTVSWYQQALGQGPQFIFQYYREEENGRGNFPPRFSGLQFPNYSSELNVNALELDDSALYLCASSPKPNYNEQFFGPGTRLTVL.

The genes are TRBV7-9 and TRBJ2-5; 7 positions match TRBD2. CDR1 and CDR2 (germline): SEHNR, FQNEAQ (reference sequence). Trimming at V came to 5 bases and at J to 3 bases, leaving 12 bases not matched to a gene. The CDR3 sequence is 16 residues long. This chain's CDR3 is CASSDLAEMSKETQYF. Written as DNA, the CDR3 is TGTGCCAGCAGCGATCTAGCGGAGATGAGTAAAGAGACCCAGTACTTC.

This chain joins TRBV18 and TRBJ2-7; TRBD2 is a possible D gene (5 bases). The CDR3 sequence is 14 residues long. From germline, CDR1 is KGHSH and CDR2 LQKENI. The V end lost 3 bases, the J end lost 7 bases, and 16 bases lay between the germline ends. The DNA of the CDR3 is TGTGCCAGCTCACCCTCGATAGGTACGGGGGAGCAGTACTTC. Translated: CASSPSIGTGEQYF. Drawing the rest from reference TRBV18 and TRBJ2-7, the complete variable domain is NAGVMQNPRHLVRRRGQEARLRCSPMKGHSHVYWYRQLPEEGLKFMVYLQKENIIDESGMPKERFSAEFPKEGPSILRIQQVVRGDSAAYFCASSPSIGTGEQYFGPGTRLTVT.

The table lists this clonotype with a few counts. The V call is TRBV20-1, the J call TRBJ2-3, with D possibly called TRBD1 or TRBD2 (5 bases each). With 0 bases removed from V and 2 bases from J, the gap between germline ends came to 12 bases. The germline V gene has CDR1 DFQATT and CDR2 SNEGSKA (reference sequence). The CDR3 is made up of 15 amino acids. In DNA form, the CDR3 reads TGCAGTGCTAGAGATCCCCGGGGACCCACAGATACGCAGTATTTT. This gives the protein CSARDPRGPTDTQYF.

CDR3 region: CASSLSSASANYEQYF. As DNA, the CDR3 is TGTGCCAGCAGTTTATCTTCGGCTAGCGCAAACTACGAGCAGTACTTC. This rearrangement joins TRBV28 to TRBJ2-7; possibly TRBD2 for D (6 bases). The CDR3 runs to 16 residues. Germline values: CDR1 MDHEN, CDR2 SYDVKM. V lost 1 base and J 3 bases, leaving 16 bases between the germline ends.

This rearrangement joins TRBV5-1 to TRBJ1-1; TRBD1 might be the D (6 bases). CDR1 is SGHRS and CDR2 is YFSETQ in the germline V gene. V lost 4 bases and J lost 5, with 12 bases in between. The CDR3 extends over 13 amino acids. This CDR3 is CASSGGAGTEAFF. In nucleotides, the CDR3 is TGCGCCAGCAGCGGGGGGGCCGGGACTGAAGCTTTCTTT.

This clonotype has just a few counts. The CDR3 sequence: CSVENRVGEQYF. CDR3 nucleotides: TGCAGCGTTGAGAACAGGGTAGGCGAGCAGTACTTC. The V gene is TRBV29-1, the J gene TRBJ2-7; D is perhaps TRBD1 (6 bases). Germline values: CDR1 SQVTM, CDR2 ANQGSEA. V was trimmed by 3 bases and J by 6 bases, leaving 12 bases between them. CDR3 length equals 12 residues.

At least ten counts were recorded for this clonotype. This chain joins TRBV18 and TRBJ2-7, with TRBD2 identical over 11 bases. V was clipped by 2 bases and J by 4 bases; unmatched bases: 10. Germline CDR1 is KGHSH and CDR2 is LQKENI. CDR3 length equals 17 residues. DNA for the CDR3: TGTGCCAGCTCACCAACTGGGCCCGGGACTAGCGGATACGAGCAGTACTTC. Translation: CASSPTGPGTSGYEQYF.

This clonotype has only one observation. V gene TRBV2 combines with J gene TRBJ1-2; D is possibly TRBD1 (5 bases). The ends were cut back, 5 bases at V and 7 bases at J, with 20 bases in the middle. Looked up from germline, CDR1 is SNHLY and CDR2 is FYNNEI. The CDR3 sequence is 15 residues long. CDR3 region: CASSTMGTTGFGYTF. In nucleotides, the CDR3 is TGTGCCAGCAGTACGATGGGGACGACCGGATTTGGCTACACCTTC.

The chain's CDR3 is CSVKGRTTDTQYF. The CDR3 nucleotides are TGCAGTGTCAAGGGCAGGACCACAGATACGCAGTATTTT. The chain couples TRBV20-1 to TRBJ2-3, with D hard to call. The CDR3 is 13 amino acids. V lost 7 bases, J lost 2 bases, and 13 bases lay in between. Germline CDR1 reads DFQATT; CDR2 reads SNEGSKA (reference sequence).